The sequence of this TCR beta chain was determined in a study of shared clonotypes between healthy human individuals. The CDR3 runs to 15 residues. V dropped 7 bases and J dropped 4; count of bases not matched to a gene: 9. The investigators split CD4+ cells into a CD45RA+ naive subset and a CD45RA-negative memory subset. Findings of the study overall: It was expected that sequencing depth would affect clonotype sharing among donors.

A deep-level run was used for the assay. Sequencing was performed with immunoSEQ multiplex PCR; in TCRdb, only in-frame clones are kept and a portion is missing. The sample shows 2,500,000 or so clones, about 92% of them seen only once. Concerning this clone itself: Its target is unknown.

This chain joins TRBV23-1 and TRBJ1-5; TRBD1 aligns across 8 bases. TRBV23-1 is designated an ORF whose function remains uncertain. The specimen sequenced was naive CD4+ T cells sorted from blood. Subset in this sample: CD45RA+ positively selected. The source of this sequence is a man aged 18-30 years in good health. This chain's CDR3 is CASKDRVEGNQPQHF. In DNA form, the CDR3 reads TGCGCCAGCAAGGACAGGGTGGAGGGGAATCAGCCCCAGCATTTT.